The following is a T cell receptor beta chain sequence with its context. Which antigen it targets is not known. Base qualities are missing; no much larger clone stands one base away. The data were taken from a study of cytomegalovirus exposure and HLA in healthy donors (dated by TCRdb to the late 2010s). For the wider study: According to a later analysis, the 120 validation repertoires were produced on the same platform as the 700 or so repertoires of the first cohort. The study aimed to test whether cataloging public T cell receptors could reveal signatures of past pathogen exposure. To predict cytomegalovirus infection status, the study combined high-throughput TCR immunosequencing, statistical association of individual TCRs with disease status, and machine learning. A separate validation cohort of roughly 120 different subjects was used in addition to the roughly 700-subject first cohort.

Study-wide conclusions, independent of this receptor: A few of the identified cytomegalovirus-associated TCR beta chains were confirmed in vitro to be specific for cytomegalovirus antigens. In a later analysis, TCRs clustered in the first cohort were found to also tend to co-occur in the roughly 110 validation repertoires, with 94% of cluster scores above 0. The validation cohort had no HLA typing available for a later analysis, so co-occurrence within that cohort was assessed over all 130 or so repertoires. The classifier was reported to diagnose cytomegalovirus status with high specificity and sensitivity in both the original and validation cohorts. The study listed approximately 150 TCR beta chains as associated with cytomegalovirus. Across donors, most TCR sequences were observed very rarely, whereas some public TCRs were present in many individuals. It was suggested by the authors that the approach could potentially be generalized to other disease states and immunological phenotypes.

Library preparation was by the immunoSEQ multiplex PCR assay. The source study handled its data this way. A statistical classification framework was built for diagnosing cytomegalovirus status from the catalog of TCR beta chain sequences. TCRdb retrieved this table from immuneACCESS and kept in-frame rearrangements only. Not all clones are present; in checked studies, unresolved V genes account for under half, and no reason is known for the remainder. V and J calls and clone size follow that table, whereas D and trimming were derived from the DNA. The sample table records tens of thousands of clones; around 94% of these occur just once. The ten largest clones represent 0.5% to 0.65% of the sample. Spanning cysteine to phenylalanine, the CDR3 consists of 14 amino acids. Only CDR3 DNA remains: 42 bases, in frame from the first base. V lost 5 bases and J lost 2 bases, and the count of bases not matched to a germline gene is 2. CDR1 is given as SGHTA and CDR2 as FQGNSA, both from the germline V gene.

Donors formed part of the validation cohort, which comprised 95 to 150 subjects and was distinct from the first cohort of several hundred subjects. This sequence originates from a woman younger than 35 in good health and CMV-seronegative. Recombination joined TRBV7-2 with TRBJ2-7, and TRBD2 matches 11 of the central bases. The sample comprised PBMCs. The CDR3 sequence is CASSRLAGTYEQYF. The nucleotide sequence reads TGTGCCAGCAGCCGACTAGCGGGGACCTACGAGCAGTACTTC.